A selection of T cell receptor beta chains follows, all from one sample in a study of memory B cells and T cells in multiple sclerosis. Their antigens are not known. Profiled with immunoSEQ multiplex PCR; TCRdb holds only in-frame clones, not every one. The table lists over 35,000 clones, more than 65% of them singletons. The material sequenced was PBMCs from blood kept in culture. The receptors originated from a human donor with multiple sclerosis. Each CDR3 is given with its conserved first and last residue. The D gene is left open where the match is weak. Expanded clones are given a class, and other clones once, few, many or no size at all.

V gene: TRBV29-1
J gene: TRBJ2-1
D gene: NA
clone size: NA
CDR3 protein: CSVEPGVGNEQFF
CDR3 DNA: TGCAGCGTTGAACCAGGGGTTGGCAATGAGCAGTTCTTC

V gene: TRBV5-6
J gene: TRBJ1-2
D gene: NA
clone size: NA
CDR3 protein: CASSSGLGYGYTF
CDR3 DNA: TGTGCCAGCAGCTCCGGACTCGGCTATGGCTACACCTTC

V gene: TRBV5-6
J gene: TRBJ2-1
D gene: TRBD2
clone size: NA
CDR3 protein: CASSFGLADLGDNEQFF
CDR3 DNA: TGTGCCAGCAGCTTCGGACTAGCGGACCTAGGAGACAATGAGCAGTTCTTC

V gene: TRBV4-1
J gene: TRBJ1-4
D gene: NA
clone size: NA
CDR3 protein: CASSQPGVNEKLFF
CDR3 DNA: TGCGCCAGCAGCCAACCAGGGGTGAATGAAAAACTGTTTTTT

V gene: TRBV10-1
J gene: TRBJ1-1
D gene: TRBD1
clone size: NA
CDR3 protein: CASSESGQGATEAFF
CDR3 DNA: TGCGCCAGCAGTGAGTCGGGACAGGGGGCAACTGAAGCTTTCTTT

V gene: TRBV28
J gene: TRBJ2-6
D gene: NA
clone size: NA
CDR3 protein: CASSSRWGTHSGANVLTF
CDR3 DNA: TGTGCCAGCAGTTCCCGGTGGGGCACGCACTCTGGGGCCAACGTCCTGACTTTC

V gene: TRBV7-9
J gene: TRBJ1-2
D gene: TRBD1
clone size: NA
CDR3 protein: CASSWDRAKGYTF
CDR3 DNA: TGTGCCAGCAGCTGGGACAGGGCAAAGGGCTACACCTTC

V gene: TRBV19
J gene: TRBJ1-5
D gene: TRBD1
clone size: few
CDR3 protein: CASTKDRIGQPQHF
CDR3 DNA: TGTGCCAGTACCAAGGACAGGATCGGGCAGCCCCAGCATTTT

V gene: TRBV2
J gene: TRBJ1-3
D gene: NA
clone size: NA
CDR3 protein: CASSGGVLSGNTIYF
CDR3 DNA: TGTGCCAGCAGTGGGGGGGTCCTCTCTGGAAACACCATATATTTT

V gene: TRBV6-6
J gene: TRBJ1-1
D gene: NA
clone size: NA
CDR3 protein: CASTSYEVNTEAFF
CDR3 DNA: TGTGCCAGCACCAGTTATGAGGTGAACACTGAAGCTTTCTTT

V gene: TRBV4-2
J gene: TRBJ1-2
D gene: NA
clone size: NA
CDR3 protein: CASSQSGTPYGYTF
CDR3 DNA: TGTGCCAGCAGCCAATCCGGGACACCTTATGGCTACACCTTC

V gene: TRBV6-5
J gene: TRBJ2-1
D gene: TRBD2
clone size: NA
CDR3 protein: CASSSLSGGYDEQFF
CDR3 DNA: TGTGCCAGCAGTTCCCTGAGCGGGGGGTACGATGAGCAGTTCTTC

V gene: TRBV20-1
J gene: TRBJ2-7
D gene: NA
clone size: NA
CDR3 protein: CSARPTYEQYF
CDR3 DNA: TGCAGTGCTAGACCCACTTACGAGCAGTACTTC

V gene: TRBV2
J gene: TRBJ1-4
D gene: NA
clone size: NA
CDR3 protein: CASSEDQLFF
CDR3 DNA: TGTGCCAGCAGTGAAGACCAACTGTTTTTT

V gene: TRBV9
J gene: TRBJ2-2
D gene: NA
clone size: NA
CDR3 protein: CASSVRPEGRTGELFF
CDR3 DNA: TGTGCCAGCAGCGTTCGGCCGGAGGGGCGGACCGGGGAGCTGTTTTTT

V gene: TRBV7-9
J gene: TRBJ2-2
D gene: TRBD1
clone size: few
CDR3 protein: CAKQQGAGELFF
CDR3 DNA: TGTGCTAAGCAACAGGGGGCCGGGGAGCTGTTTTTT

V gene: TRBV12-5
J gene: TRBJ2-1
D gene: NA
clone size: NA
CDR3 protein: CASAILGGLDYNEQFF
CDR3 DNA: TGTGCTAGTGCTATCCTAGGGGGTTTAGACTACAATGAGCAGTTCTTC

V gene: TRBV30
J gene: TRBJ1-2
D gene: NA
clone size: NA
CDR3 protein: CAWSVRGAGDGYTF
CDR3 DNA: TGTGCCTGGAGTGTACGCGGGGCAGGGGACGGCTACACCTTC

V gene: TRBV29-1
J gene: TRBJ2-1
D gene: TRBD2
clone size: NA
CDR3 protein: CSVELGGMREQFF
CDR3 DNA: TGCAGCGTTGAATTGGGGGGGATGCGTGAGCAGTTCTTC

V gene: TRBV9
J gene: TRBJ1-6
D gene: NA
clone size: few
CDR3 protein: CASSAGGRGNSPLHF
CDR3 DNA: TGTGCCAGCAGCGCCGGTGGACGGGGGAATTCACCCCTCCACTTT

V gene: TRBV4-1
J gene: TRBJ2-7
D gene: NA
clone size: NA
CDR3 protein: CASSQDRAGAGYEQYF
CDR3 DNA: TGCGCCAGCAGCCAAGATCGGGCAGGGGCGGGCTACGAGCAGTACTTC

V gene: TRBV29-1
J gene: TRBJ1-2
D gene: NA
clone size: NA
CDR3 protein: CSVPGGYYGYTF
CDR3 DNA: TGCAGCGTTCCGGGCGGGTACTATGGCTACACCTTC

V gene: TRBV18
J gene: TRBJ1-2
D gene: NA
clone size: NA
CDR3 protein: CASSPATDNNYGYTF
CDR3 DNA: TGTGCCAGCTCACCAGCTACCGACAACAACTATGGCTACACCTTC

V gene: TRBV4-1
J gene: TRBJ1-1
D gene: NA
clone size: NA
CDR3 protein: CASSLPDGNTEAFF
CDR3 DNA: TGCGCCAGCAGCCTCCCTGACGGGAACACTGAAGCTTTCTTT

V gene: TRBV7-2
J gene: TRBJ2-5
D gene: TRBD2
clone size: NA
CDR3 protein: CASSLSQTSGLLGTQYF
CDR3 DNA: TGTGCCAGCAGCTTATCTCAGACTAGCGGGCTTTTGGGGACCCAGTACTTC

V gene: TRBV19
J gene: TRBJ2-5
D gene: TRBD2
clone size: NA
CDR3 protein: CASRSLYGGGQETQYF
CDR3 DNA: TGTGCCAGTAGATCATTGTACGGGGGGGGACAAGAGACCCAGTACTTC

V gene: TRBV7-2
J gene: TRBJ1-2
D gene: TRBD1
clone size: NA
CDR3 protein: CASSPGQGGYGYTF
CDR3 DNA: TGTGCCAGCAGCCCAGGACAGGGCGGCTATGGCTACACCTTC

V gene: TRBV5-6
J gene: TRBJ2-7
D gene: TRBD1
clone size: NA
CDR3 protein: CASSLQGVRYEQYF
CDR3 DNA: TGTGCCAGCAGCTTACAGGGGGTCCGCTACGAGCAGTACTTC

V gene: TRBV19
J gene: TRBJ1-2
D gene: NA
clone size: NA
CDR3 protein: CASKNRESYGYTF
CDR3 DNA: TGTGCCAGTAAAAACAGGGAATCCTATGGCTACACCTTC

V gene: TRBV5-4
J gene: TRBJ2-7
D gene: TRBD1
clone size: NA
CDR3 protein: CASSPGWDRGPDEQYF
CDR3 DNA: TGTGCCAGCAGCCCCGGCTGGGACAGGGGGCCCGACGAGCAGTACTTC

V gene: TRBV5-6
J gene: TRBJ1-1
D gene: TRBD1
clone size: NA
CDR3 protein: CASSYGSGGAGRAFF
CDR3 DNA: TGTGCCAGCAGCTACGGTTCAGGGGGCGCGGGGAGAGCTTTCTTT

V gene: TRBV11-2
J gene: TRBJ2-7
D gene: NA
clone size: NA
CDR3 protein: CASSLMKSYSYEQYF
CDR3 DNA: TGTGCCAGCAGCTTAATGAAGTCATACTCCTACGAGCAGTACTTC

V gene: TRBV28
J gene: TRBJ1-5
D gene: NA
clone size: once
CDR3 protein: CASSPSGAPTQPQHF
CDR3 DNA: TGTGCCAGCAGCCCCAGCGGGGCTCCCACTCAGCCCCAGCATTTT

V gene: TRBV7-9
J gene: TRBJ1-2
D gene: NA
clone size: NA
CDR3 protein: CASSLGGGQYYGYTF
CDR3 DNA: TGTGCCAGCAGCTTAGGCGGGGGGCAATACTATGGCTACACCTTC

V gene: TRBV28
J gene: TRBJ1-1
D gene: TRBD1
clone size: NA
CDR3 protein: CASSSGQGLWAFF
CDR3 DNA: TGTGCCAGCAGTTCGGGACAGGGGCTGTGGGCTTTCTTT

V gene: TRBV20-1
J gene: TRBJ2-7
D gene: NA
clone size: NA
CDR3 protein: CSATKQYEQYF
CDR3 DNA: TGCAGTGCTACAAAGCAGTACGAGCAGTACTTC

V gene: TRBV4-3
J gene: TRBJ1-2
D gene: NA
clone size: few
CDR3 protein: CASSQEARGGIYGYTF
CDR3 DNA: TGCGCCAGCAGCCAAGAAGCGCGGGGTGGGATCTATGGCTACACCTTC

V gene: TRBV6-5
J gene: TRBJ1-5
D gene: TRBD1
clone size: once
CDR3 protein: CASRGTGDQPQHF
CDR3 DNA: TGTGCCAGCAGAGGGACAGGGGATCAGCCCCAGCATTTT

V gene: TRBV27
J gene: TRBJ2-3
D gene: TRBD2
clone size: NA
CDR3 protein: CASSQSSGGGTDTQYF
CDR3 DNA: TGTGCCAGCAGCCAATCTAGCGGGGGTGGCACAGATACGCAGTATTTT

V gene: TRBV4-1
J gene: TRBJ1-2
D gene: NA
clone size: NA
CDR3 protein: CASSQVPYTNYGYTF
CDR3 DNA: TGCGCCAGCAGCCAAGTCCCCTATACTAACTATGGCTACACCTTC

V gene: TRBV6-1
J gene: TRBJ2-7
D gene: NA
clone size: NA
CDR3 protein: CASSEGFYEQYF
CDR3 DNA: TGTGCCAGCAGTGAAGGGTTTTACGAGCAGTACTTC

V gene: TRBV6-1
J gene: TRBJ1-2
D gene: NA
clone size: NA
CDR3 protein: CASSEAKGLGYGYTF
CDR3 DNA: TGTGCCAGCAGTGAAGCGAAGGGGCTGGGCTATGGCTACACCTTC